A selection of T cell receptor beta chains follows, all from one sample in a study of T cell changes during pregnancy in multiple sclerosis. The data were produced by immunoSEQ multiplex PCR, yet TCRdb's version contains in-frame clones alone and is incomplete. Altogether around 71,000 clones are present, about 91% being singletons, with the ten largest covering 1.4% to 1.5%. This specimen was peripheral blood, taken after pregnancy. These receptors were obtained from a female donor with multiple sclerosis, enrolled in a pregnancy study. Each CDR3 is given with its conserved first and last residue. The order of the fields is V gene, J gene, D gene, CDR3 protein, CDR3 DNA. D genes are given only for firm matches.

v_call: TRBV9
j_call: TRBJ2-7
d_call: TRBD2
cdr3_aa: CASSVGEREFYEQYF
cdr3_nt: TGTGCCAGCAGCGTCGGGGAGCGGGAGTTCTACGAGCAGTACTTC

v_call: TRBV6-4
j_call: TRBJ2-5
d_call: TRBD2
cdr3_aa: CASSVVAGAGETQYF
cdr3_nt: TGTGCCAGCAGTGTAGTAGCGGGAGCAGGGGAGACCCAGTACTTC

v_call: TRBV4-2
j_call: TRBJ2-1
d_call: -
cdr3_aa: CASSQAPGSYNEQFF
cdr3_nt: TGTGCCAGCAGCCAAGCTCCCGGGAGCTACAATGAGCAGTTCTTC

v_call: TRBV10-2
j_call: TRBJ2-3
d_call: -
cdr3_aa: CASSSASLDTQYF
cdr3_nt: TGCGCCAGCAGTAGTGCTAGCTTAGATACGCAGTATTTT

v_call: TRBV7-9
j_call: TRBJ2-1
d_call: -
cdr3_aa: CAAQRGNEQFF
cdr3_nt: TGTGCCGCCCAACGAGGCAATGAGCAGTTCTTC

v_call: TRBV2
j_call: TRBJ1-2
d_call: -
cdr3_aa: CASSPGPRDGYTF
cdr3_nt: TGTGCCAGCAGTCCCGGGCCGAGGGATGGCTACACCTTC

v_call: TRBV19
j_call: TRBJ2-1
d_call: TRBD2
cdr3_aa: CASSALAGGTYNEQFF
cdr3_nt: TGTGCCAGTAGTGCTTTAGCGGGAGGGACTTACAATGAGCAGTTCTTC

v_call: TRBV27
j_call: TRBJ1-1
d_call: TRBD1
cdr3_aa: CASSLFGDRVNTEAFF
cdr3_nt: TGTGCCAGCAGTTTATTCGGGGACAGGGTTAACACTGAAGCTTTCTTT

v_call: TRBV5-1
j_call: TRBJ2-1
d_call: TRBD2
cdr3_aa: CASSPGLADNNEQFF
cdr3_nt: TGCGCCAGCAGCCCGGGACTAGCGGATAACAATGAGCAGTTCTTC

v_call: TRBV19
j_call: TRBJ2-3
d_call: -
cdr3_aa: CASSIVGEDTQYF
cdr3_nt: TGTGCCAGTAGTATAGTAGGGGAAGATACGCAGTATTTT

v_call: TRBV11-2
j_call: TRBJ2-4
d_call: TRBD1
cdr3_aa: CASRVTGGPGGQYF
cdr3_nt: TGTGCCAGCAGGGTGACAGGGGGCCCCGGTGGCCAGTACTTC

v_call: TRBV5-1
j_call: TRBJ2-1
d_call: -
cdr3_aa: CASSLGAGGFVDNEQFF
cdr3_nt: TGCGCCAGCAGCTTGGGGGCAGGGGGGTTCGTGGACAATGAGCAGTTCTTC

v_call: TRBV18
j_call: TRBJ2-7
d_call: TRBD2
cdr3_aa: CASSEPGLAIYEQYF
cdr3_nt: TGTGCCAGCTCAGAACCGGGACTAGCGATCTACGAGCAGTACTTC

v_call: TRBV13
j_call: TRBJ2-1
d_call: -
cdr3_aa: CASRRLATDNEQFF
cdr3_nt: TGTGCCAGCAGGAGGCTAGCGACTGACAATGAGCAGTTCTTC

v_call: TRBV6-1
j_call: TRBJ1-5
d_call: -
cdr3_aa: CASTRTDYSNQPQHF
cdr3_nt: TGTGCCAGCACCCGGACAGATTATAGCAATCAGCCCCAGCATTTT

v_call: TRBV19
j_call: TRBJ1-5
d_call: TRBD1
cdr3_aa: CASSIRVGQGPNQPQHF
cdr3_nt: TGTGCCAGTAGTATAAGGGTTGGACAGGGCCCCAATCAGCCCCAGCATTTT

v_call: TRBV5-1
j_call: TRBJ2-3
d_call: -
cdr3_aa: CASSLVEGVGTDTQYF
cdr3_nt: TGCGCCAGCAGCTTGGTTGAGGGGGTTGGTACAGATACGCAGTATTTT

v_call: TRBV9
j_call: TRBJ2-1
d_call: -
cdr3_aa: CASSVEGREYNEQFF
cdr3_nt: TGTGCCAGCAGCGTAGAAGGGCGGGAATACAATGAGCAGTTCTTC

v_call: TRBV30
j_call: TRBJ1-2
d_call: TRBD1
cdr3_aa: CAWSVKGGTGAGYTF
cdr3_nt: TGTGCCTGGAGTGTAAAGGGAGGGACAGGGGCTGGCTACACCTTC

v_call: TRBV28
j_call: TRBJ1-1
d_call: -
cdr3_aa: CASRTGTQADKAFF
cdr3_nt: TGTGCCAGCAGAACCGGGACACAGGCCGATAAAGCTTTCTTT